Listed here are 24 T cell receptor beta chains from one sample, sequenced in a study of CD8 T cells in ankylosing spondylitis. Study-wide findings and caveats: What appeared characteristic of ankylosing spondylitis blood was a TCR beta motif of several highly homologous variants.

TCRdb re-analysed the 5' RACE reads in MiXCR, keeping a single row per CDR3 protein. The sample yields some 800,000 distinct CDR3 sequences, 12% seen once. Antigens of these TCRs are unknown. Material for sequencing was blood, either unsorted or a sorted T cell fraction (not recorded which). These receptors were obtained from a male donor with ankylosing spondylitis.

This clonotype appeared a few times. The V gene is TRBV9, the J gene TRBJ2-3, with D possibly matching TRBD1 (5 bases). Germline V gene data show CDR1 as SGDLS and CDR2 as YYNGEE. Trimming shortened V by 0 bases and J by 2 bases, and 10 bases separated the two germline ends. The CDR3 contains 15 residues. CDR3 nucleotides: TGTGCCAGCAGCGTAGATGCAGGGCACACAGATACGCAGTATTTT. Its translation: CASSVDAGHTDTQYF.

The CDR3 sequence is CAWSANSGANVLTF. The DNA of the CDR3 is TGTGCCTGGAGTGCGAACTCTGGGGCCAACGTCCTGACTTTC. The chain recombines TRBV30 with TRBJ2-6; D remains unclear. V was clipped by 1 base and J by 0 bases, with 4 bases between them. Germline V gene sequence: CDR1 GTSNPN, CDR2 SVGIG (reference sequence). This CDR3 is built from 14 residues.

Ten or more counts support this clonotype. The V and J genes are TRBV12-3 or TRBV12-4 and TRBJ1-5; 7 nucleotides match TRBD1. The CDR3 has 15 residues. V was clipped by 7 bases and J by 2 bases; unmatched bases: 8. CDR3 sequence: CASTEGQGGNQPQHF. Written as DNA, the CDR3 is TGTGCCAGCACCGAGGGCCAGGGGGGCAATCAGCCCCAGCATTTT.

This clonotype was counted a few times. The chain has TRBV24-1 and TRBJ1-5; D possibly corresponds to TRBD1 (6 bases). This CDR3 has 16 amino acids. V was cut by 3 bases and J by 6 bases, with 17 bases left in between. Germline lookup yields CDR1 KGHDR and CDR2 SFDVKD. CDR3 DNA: TGTGCCACCAGTGATACAGGGAATGCCGGGGGTCAGCCCCAGCATTTT. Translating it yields CATSDTGNAGGQPQHF.

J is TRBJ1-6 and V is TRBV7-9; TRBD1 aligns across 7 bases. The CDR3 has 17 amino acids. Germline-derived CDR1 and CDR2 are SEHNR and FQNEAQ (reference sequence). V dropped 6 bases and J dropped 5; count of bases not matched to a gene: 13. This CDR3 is CASRTIQGGPDNSPLHF. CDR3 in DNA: TGTGCCAGCAGGACAATTCAAGGGGGCCCAGATAATTCACCCCTCCACTTT.

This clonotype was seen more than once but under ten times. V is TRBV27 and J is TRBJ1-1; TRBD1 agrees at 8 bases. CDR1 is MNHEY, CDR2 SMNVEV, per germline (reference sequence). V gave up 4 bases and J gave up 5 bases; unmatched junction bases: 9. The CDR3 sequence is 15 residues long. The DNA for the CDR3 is TGTGCCAGCAGTTCCGGACAGGGCGAATGGACTGAAGCTTTCTTT. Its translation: CASSSGQGEWTEAFF.

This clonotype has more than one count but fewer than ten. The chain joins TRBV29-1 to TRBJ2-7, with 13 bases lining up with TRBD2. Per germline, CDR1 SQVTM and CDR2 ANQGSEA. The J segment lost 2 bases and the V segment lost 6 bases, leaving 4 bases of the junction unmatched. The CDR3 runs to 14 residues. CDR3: CSVMGLAGTYEQYF. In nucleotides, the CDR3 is TGCAGCGTGATGGGACTAGCGGGAACCTACGAGCAGTACTTC.

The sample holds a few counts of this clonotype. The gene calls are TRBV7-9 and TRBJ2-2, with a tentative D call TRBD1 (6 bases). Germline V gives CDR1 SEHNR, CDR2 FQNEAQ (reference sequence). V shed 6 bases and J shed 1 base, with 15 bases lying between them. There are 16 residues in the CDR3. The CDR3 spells CASRPSWGQNTGELFF. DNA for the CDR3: TGTGCCAGCAGGCCGAGCTGGGGGCAGAACACCGGGGAGCTGTTTTTT.

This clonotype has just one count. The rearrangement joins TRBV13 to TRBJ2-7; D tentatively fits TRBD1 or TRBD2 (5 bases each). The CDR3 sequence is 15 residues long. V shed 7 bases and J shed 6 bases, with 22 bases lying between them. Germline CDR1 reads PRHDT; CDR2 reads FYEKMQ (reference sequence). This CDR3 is CASKATGTGWGEQYF. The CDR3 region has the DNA TGTGCCAGCAAAGCGACCGGGACCGGATGGGGCGAGCAGTACTTC.

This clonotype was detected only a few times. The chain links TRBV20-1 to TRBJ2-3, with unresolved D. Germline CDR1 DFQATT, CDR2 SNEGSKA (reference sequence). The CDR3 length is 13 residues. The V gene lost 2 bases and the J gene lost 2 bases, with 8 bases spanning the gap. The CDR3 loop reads CSARRVTTDTQYF. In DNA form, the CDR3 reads TGCAGTGCTAGAAGGGTCACCACAGATACGCAGTATTTT.

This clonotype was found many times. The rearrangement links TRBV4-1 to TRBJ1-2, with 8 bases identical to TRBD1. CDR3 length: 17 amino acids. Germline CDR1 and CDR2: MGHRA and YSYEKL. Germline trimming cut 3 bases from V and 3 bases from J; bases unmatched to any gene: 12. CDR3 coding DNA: TGCGCCAGCAGCCATCCAACCAGGACAGGGAAGGACTATGGCTACACCTTC. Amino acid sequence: CASSHPTRTGKDYGYTF.

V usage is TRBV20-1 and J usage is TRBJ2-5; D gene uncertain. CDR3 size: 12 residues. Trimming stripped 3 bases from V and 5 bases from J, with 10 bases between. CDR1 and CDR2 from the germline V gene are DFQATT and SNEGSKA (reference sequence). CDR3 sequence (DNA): TGCAGTGCTAGTAAAAGGGTCGAGACCCAGTACTTC. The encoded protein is CSASKRVETQYF.

The CDR3 DNA reads as TGTGCCAGCAGTTACGGTAACGGTGGGGTTGAGCAGTTCTTC. This codes for CASSYGNGGVEQFF. The chain uses TRBV6-2 or TRBV6-3 and TRBJ2-1; D is ambiguous. Germline lookup yields CDR1 MNHEY and CDR2 SVGEGT. Trimming removed 2 bases at V and 9 bases at J, with 14 bases between. This CDR3 is built from 14 residues.

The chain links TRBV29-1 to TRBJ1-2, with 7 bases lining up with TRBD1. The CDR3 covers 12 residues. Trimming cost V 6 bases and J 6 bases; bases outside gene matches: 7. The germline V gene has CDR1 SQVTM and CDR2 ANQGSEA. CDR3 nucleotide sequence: TGCAGCGTCGGGACAGTCATAGATGGCTACACCTTC. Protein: CSVGTVIDGYTF.

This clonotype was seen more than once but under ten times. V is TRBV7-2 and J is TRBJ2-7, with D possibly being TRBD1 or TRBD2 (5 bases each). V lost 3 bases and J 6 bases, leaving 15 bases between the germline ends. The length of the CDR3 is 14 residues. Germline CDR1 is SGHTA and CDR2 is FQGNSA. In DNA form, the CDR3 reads TGTGCCAGCAGCTTGATGGGGACGATAGTCGAGCAGTACTTC. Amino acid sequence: CASSLMGTIVEQYF.

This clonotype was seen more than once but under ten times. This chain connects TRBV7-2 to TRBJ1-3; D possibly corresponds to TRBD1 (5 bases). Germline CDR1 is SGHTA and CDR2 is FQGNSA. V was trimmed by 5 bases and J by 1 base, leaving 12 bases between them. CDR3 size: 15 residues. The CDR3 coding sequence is TGTGCCAGCAGCCTCAGGGTGGCATCTGGAAACACCATATATTTT. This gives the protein CASSLRVASGNTIYF.

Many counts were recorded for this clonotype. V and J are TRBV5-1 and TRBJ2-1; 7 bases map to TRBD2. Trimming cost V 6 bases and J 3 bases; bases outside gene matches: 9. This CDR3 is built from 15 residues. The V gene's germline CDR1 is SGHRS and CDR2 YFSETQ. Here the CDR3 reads CASNTRDYYYNEQFF. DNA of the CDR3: TGCGCCAGCAACACCCGGGACTACTACTACAATGAGCAGTTCTTC. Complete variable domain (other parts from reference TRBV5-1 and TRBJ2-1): KAGVTQTPRYLIKTRGQQVTLSCSPISGHRSVSWYQQTPGQGLQFLFEYFSETQRNKGNFPGRFSGRQFSNSRSEMNVSTLELGDSALYLCASNTRDYYYNEQFFGPGTRLTVL.

The CDR3 is CAWNKQVPNTGELFF. CDR3 sequence (DNA): TGTGCCTGGAACAAACAGGTACCGAACACCGGGGAGCTGTTTTTT. This chain links TRBV30 with TRBJ2-2, with a weak D call TRBD1 (5 bases). The CDR3 is 15 residues long. Germline CDR1 and CDR2: GTSNPN and SVGIG (reference sequence). V was clipped by 4 bases and J by 0 bases, with 12 bases between them.

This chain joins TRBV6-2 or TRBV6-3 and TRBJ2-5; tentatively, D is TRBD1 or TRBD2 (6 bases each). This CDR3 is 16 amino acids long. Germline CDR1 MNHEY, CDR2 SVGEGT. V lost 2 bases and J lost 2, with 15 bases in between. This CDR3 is CASSYGGQGPQETQYF. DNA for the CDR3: TGTGCCAGCAGTTACGGGGGGCAGGGTCCGCAAGAGACCCAGTACTTC.

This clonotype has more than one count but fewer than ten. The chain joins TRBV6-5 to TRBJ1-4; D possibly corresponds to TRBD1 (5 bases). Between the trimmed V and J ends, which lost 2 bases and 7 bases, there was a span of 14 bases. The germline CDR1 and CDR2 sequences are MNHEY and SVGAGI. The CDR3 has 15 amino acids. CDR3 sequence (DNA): TGTGCCAGCAGTTACACCAAGGAGGGGACTGAAAAACTGTTTTTT. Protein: CASSYTKEGTEKLFF.

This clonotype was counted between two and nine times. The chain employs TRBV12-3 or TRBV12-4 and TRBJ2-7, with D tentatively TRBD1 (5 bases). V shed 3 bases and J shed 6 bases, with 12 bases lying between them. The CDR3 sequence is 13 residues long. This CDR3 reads CASSFFQGFEQYF. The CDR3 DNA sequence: TGTGCCAGCAGTTTTTTTCAGGGATTCGAGCAGTACTTC.

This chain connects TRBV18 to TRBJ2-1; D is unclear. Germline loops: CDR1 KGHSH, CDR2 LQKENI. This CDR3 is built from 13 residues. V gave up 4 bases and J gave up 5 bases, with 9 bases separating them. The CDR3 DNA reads TGTGCCAGCTCACTGCAGCCTGACAATGAGCAGTTCTTC. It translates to CASSLQPDNEQFF.

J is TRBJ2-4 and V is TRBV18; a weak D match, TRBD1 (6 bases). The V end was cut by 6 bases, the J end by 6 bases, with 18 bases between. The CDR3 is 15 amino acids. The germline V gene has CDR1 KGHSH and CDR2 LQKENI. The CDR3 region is CASSPGQTYGNIQYF. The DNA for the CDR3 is TGTGCCAGCTCCCCCGGACAGACCTATGGAAACATTCAGTACTTC.

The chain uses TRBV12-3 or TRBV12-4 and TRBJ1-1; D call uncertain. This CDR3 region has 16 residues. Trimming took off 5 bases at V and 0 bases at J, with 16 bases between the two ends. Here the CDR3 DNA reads TGTGCCAGCAGTCTCTCTGAAGGGTATATGAACACTGAAGCTTTCTTT. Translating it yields CASSLSEGYMNTEAFF.